The next 15 T cell receptor beta chains were all read from a single sample in a study of blood T cell repertoires in COVID-19 (TCRdb year 2020). Libraries were prepared through the immunoSEQ multiplex PCR assay. In its TCRdb copy, this immuneACCESS table keeps in-frame sequences only and misses some clones. Where compared with another copy, unresolved V genes explain less than half of these, and the others have no known cause. Within this sample are a few hundred thousand clones, with 70% to 90% of them counted one time only. 2.5% to 3.5% of the sample rests with the top ten. The sample taken for sequencing was peripheral blood. All receptors come from a human donor in a cohort sampled during active COVID-19.

The V and J genes are TRBV11-2 and TRBJ2-2; D gene unclear. Germline-derived CDR1 and CDR2 are SGHAT and FQNNGV. Trimming removed 4 bases from V and 4 bases from J, with 10 bases in between. The CDR3 is 14 amino acids. The chain's CDR3 is CASSSVRSTGELFF. The CDR3 DNA is TGTGCCAGCAGCTCAGTCAGGTCCACCGGGGAGCTGTTTTTT. The entire variable domain, with the rest obtained from reference TRBV11-2 and TRBJ2-2, is as follows: EAGVAQSPRYKIIEKRQSVAFWCNPISGHATLYWYQQILGQGPKLLIQFQNNGVVDDSQLPKDRFSAERLKGVDSTLKIQPAKLEDSAVYLCASSSVRSTGELFFGEGSRLTVL.

This clone has just a few counts. The chain has TRBV28 and TRBJ2-1; possibly TRBD2 for D (6 bases). Germline V gene sequence: CDR1 MDHEN, CDR2 SYDVKM. Trimming took 3 bases from V and 6 from J, leaving 12 bases between them. CDR3 length equals 14 residues. This chain's CDR3 is CASSLGGNLNEQFF. As DNA, the CDR3 is TGTGCCAGCAGTTTGGGCGGGAATCTCAATGAGCAGTTCTTC.

The V and J genes are TRBV28 and TRBJ2-2; 14 nucleotides align to TRBD2. V gave up 5 bases and J gave up 7 bases; unmatched junction bases: 9. The CDR3 is 17 residues long. Germline CDR1 and CDR2: MDHEN and SYDVKM. The CDR3 region has the DNA TGTGCCAGCAGTCTCCCAGGGACTAGCGGGAGCGTCGGGGAGCTGTTTTTT. Its protein is CASSLPGTSGSVGELFF.

V and J are TRBV4-1 and TRBJ2-1; 12 bases match TRBD2. Germline-derived CDR1 and CDR2 are MGHRA and YSYEKL. CDR3 length: 19 amino acids. V lost 0 bases and J lost 4; bases outside the gene matches: 10. CDR3 nucleotide sequence: TGCGCCAGCAGCCAAGATCGGGCTAGCGGGGGGGCGGAATACAATGAGCAGTTCTTC. Protein product: CASSQDRASGGAEYNEQFF.

This chain connects TRBV9 to TRBJ2-3; no definite D call. The CDR3 runs 14 residues. Per the germline V gene, CDR1 is SGDLS and CDR2 is YYNGEE. The ends were cut back, 3 bases at V and 0 bases at J, with 8 bases in the middle. CDR3 region: CASSGLLSTDTQYF. The CDR3 DNA reads TGTGCCAGCAGCGGGTTACTAAGCACAGATACGCAGTATTTT.

V is TRBV29-1 and J is TRBJ2-1; 12 bases map to TRBD2. CDR3 size: 14 residues. V shed 4 bases, J shed 6 bases, and the junction held 4 bases outside the gene matches. Germline CDR1 is SQVTM and CDR2 is ANQGSEA. CDR3 in amino acids: CSVASGGGGNEQFF. As DNA, the CDR3 is TGCAGCGTTGCTAGCGGGGGGGGAGGCAATGAGCAGTTCTTC.

In DNA, the CDR3 is TGTGCCACCAGTGCACCGGGGGGGATTTCACCCCTCCACTTT. Translation gives CATSAPGGISPLHF. The V gene is TRBV24-1, the J gene TRBJ1-6; the D gene is possibly TRBD1 (5 bases). This CDR3 has 14 residues. V dropped 5 bases and J dropped 9 bases, with 13 bases sitting between them. Germline lookup yields CDR1 KGHDR and CDR2 SFDVKD.

This clone was detected only once. The rearrangement uses TRBV10-3 and TRBJ1-2; D remains ambiguous. The germline V and J ends were trimmed by 2 bases and 1 base, with 8 bases remaining between them. This CDR3 has 14 amino acids. Germline CDR1 ENHRY, CDR2 SYGVKD. The CDR3 sequence: CAISESQYNYGYTF. The CDR3 DNA is TGTGCCATCAGTGAGAGTCAGTATAACTATGGCTACACCTTC.

This chain connects TRBV28 to TRBJ1-1; TRBD1 aligns across 8 bases. Trimming took 8 bases from V and 1 from J; bases not matched to a gene: 0. Germline lookup yields CDR1 MDHEN and CDR2 SYDVKM. The length of the CDR3 is 12 residues. The CDR3 bases are TGTGCCAGCGGGACAGGGAACACTGAAGCTTTCTTT. Translated, it gives CASGTGNTEAFF.

The chain combines TRBV12-3 or TRBV12-4 with TRBJ2-7; 11 bases agree with TRBD1. The CDR3 covers 13 residues. The V gene end was trimmed by 5 bases and the J gene end by 10 bases; junction bases not matched to a gene: 7. CDR3 protein: CASSPGTGGDQYF. The CDR3 DNA follows: TGTGCCAGCAGTCCTGGGACAGGGGGGGATCAGTACTTC.

The rearrangement joins TRBV5-1 to TRBJ2-2; D may be TRBD1 (6 bases). CDR3 length: 15 amino acids. Germline assignment: CDR1 SGHRS and CDR2 YFSETQ. Trimming pared 2 bases from V and 4 bases from J, leaving 12 bases between. The CDR3 bases are TGCGCCAGCAGCTTACACAGGGATGCCACCGGGGAGCTGTTTTTT. It is translated as CASSLHRDATGELFF.

The V gene is TRBV30, the J gene TRBJ2-3; TRBD2 agrees at 11 bases. Germline values: CDR1 GTSNPN, CDR2 SVGIG (reference sequence). There are 15 residues in the CDR3. After removal of 4 bases from V and 0 bases from J, the junction contained 3 bases not matched to a gene. The CDR3 bases are TGTGCCTGGAATAGCGGGGGGGTTAGCACAGATACGCAGTATTTT. Amino acids: CAWNSGGVSTDTQYF.

This clone occurred once. V usage is TRBV24-1 and J usage is TRBJ2-2; TRBD2 aligns across 14 bases. The CDR3 runs to 20 residues. Per the germline V gene, CDR1 is KGHDR and CDR2 is SFDVKD. After removal of 3 bases from V and 0 bases from J, the junction contained 8 bases not matched to a gene. The chain's CDR3 is CATSDRLAGGGPSNTGELFF. The CDR3 DNA follows: TGTGCCACCAGTGATCGACTAGCGGGAGGGGGCCCGTCGAACACCGGGGAGCTGTTTTTT.

The CDR3 bases are TGTGCCAGCAGACCAACAGGGGTCGGGAGTGGCTACACCTTC. It translates to CASRPTGVGSGYTF. The chain carries TRBV13 and TRBJ1-2; 7 nucleotides match TRBD1. CDR1 PRHDT and CDR2 FYEKMQ come from the germline V gene (reference sequence). V shed 6 bases and J 7 bases; nucleotides not matched to a gene: 11. The CDR3 is made up of 14 amino acids.

A single count supports this clone. The chain recombines TRBV6-5 with TRBJ2-7; 8 bases are shared with TRBD2. CDR3 length: 14 amino acids. Germline trimming cut 5 bases from V and 2 bases from J; bases unmatched to any gene: 5. Germline CDR1 is MNHEY and CDR2 is SVGAGI. The CDR3 is CASSTGTRAYEQYF. CDR3 sequence (DNA): TGTGCCAGCAGTACCGGGACTAGAGCCTACGAGCAGTACTTC.